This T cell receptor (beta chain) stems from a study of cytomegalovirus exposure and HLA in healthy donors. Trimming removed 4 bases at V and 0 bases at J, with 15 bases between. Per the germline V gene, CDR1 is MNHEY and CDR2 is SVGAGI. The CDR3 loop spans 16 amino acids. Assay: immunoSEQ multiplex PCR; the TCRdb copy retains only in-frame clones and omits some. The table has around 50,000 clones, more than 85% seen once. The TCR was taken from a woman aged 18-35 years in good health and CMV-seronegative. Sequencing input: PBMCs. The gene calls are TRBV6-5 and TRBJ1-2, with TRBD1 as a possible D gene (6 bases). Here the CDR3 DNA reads TGTGCCAGCAGTTCGGGAAGACAGGCCCCTAACTATGGCTACACCTTC. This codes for CASSSGRQAPNYGYTF.